This is a list of T cell receptor beta chains from one sample in a study of T cells in Graves' hyperthyroidism and ophthalmopathy. TCRdb reprocessed the multiplex PCR reads with MiXCR, giving one entry per CDR3 protein. The profile shows around 340,000 distinct CDR3 sequences, roughly 17% of them singletons. Sequencing input: blood. All receptors come from a man aged 25-40 years with Graves' hyperthyroidism. Each CDR3 is given with its conserved first and last residue. The order of the fields is V gene, J gene, CDR3 protein.

v_gene: TRBV6-1
j_gene: TRBJ1-5
CDR3aa: CASAEQGGGQPQHF

v_gene: TRBV5-1
j_gene: TRBJ2-5
CDR3aa: CASTRQGASETQYF

v_gene: TRBV19
j_gene: TRBJ2-5
CDR3aa: CASSVPGGGKTQYF

v_gene: TRBV24-1
j_gene: TRBJ2-7
CDR3aa: CATSDLGRDRHF

v_gene: TRBV30
j_gene: TRBJ2-7
CDR3aa: CAWSVLGQGSGYEQYF

v_gene: TRBV27
j_gene: TRBJ2-7
CDR3aa: CASSIRDGAYEQYF

v_gene: TRBV5-6
j_gene: TRBJ2-3
CDR3aa: CASILRGRPTDTQYF

v_gene: TRBV7-3
j_gene: TRBJ2-1
CDR3aa: CASSLDAGRPNEQFF

v_gene: TRBV7-9
j_gene: TRBJ2-2
CDR3aa: CAAANTGELFF

v_gene: TRBV12-3/TRBV12-4
j_gene: TRBJ2-5
CDR3aa: CVSSPGQGQETQYF

v_gene: TRBV10-3
j_gene: TRBJ2-7
CDR3aa: CAIGQPGQGSSYEQYF